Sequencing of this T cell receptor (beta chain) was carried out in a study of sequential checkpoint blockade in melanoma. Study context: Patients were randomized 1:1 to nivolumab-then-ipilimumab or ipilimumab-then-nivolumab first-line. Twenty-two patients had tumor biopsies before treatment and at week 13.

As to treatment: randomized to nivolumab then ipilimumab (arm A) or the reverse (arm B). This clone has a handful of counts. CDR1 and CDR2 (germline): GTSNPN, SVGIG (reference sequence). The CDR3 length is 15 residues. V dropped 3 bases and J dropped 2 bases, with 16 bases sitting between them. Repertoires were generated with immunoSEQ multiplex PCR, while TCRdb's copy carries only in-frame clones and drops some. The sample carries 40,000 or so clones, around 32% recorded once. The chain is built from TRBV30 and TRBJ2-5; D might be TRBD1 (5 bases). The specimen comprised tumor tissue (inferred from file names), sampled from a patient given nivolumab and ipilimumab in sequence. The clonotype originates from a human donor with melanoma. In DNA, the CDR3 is TGTGCCTGGAGATTTTGGGGCTCGATGCAAGAGACCCAGTACTTC. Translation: CAWRFWGSMQETQYF.